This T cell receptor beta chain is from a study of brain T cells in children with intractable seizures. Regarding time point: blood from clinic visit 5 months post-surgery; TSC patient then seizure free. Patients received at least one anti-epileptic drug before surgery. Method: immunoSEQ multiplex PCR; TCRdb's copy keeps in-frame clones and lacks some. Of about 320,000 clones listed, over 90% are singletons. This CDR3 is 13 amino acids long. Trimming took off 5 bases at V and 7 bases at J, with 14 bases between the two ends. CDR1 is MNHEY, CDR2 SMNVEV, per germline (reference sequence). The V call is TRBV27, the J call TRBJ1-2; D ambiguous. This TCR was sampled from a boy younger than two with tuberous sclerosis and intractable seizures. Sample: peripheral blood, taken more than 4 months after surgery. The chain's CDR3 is CASSPSGGSGYTF. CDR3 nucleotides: TGTGCCAGCAGTCCAAGCGGAGGGAGTGGCTACACCTTC.